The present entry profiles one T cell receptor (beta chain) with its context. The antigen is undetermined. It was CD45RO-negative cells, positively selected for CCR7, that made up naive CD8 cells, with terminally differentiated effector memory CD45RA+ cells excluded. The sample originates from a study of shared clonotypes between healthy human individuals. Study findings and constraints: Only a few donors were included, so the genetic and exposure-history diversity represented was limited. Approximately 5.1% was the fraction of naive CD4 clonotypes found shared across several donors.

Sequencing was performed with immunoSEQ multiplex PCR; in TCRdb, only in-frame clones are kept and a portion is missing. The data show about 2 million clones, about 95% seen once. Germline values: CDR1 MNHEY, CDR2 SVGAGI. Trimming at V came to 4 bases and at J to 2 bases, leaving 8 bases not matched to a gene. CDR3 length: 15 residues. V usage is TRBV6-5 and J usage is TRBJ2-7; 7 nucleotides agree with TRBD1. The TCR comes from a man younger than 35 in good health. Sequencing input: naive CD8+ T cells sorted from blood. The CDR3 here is CASSSLTGKPYEQYF. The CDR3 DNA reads TGTGCCAGCAGTTCCCTGACAGGGAAACCCTACGAGCAGTACTTC.